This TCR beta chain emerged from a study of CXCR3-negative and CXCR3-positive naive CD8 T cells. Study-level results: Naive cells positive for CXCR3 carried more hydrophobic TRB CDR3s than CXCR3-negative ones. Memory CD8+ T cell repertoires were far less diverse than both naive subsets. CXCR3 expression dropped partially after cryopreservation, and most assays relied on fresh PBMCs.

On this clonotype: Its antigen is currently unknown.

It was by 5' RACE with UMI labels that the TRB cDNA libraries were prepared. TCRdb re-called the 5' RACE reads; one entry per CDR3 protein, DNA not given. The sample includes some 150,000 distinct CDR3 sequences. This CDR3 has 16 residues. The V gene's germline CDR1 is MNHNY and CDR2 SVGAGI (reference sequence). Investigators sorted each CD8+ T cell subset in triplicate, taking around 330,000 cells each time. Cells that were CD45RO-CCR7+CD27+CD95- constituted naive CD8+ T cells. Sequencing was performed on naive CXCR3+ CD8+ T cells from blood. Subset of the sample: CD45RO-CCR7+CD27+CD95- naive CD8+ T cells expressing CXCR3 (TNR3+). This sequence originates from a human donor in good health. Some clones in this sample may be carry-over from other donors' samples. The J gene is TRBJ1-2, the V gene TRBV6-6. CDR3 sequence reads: CASSYSRSWVDYGYTF.